Presented here are 28 T cell receptor beta chains from one specimen sequenced in a study of PD-L1 blockade in urothelial cancer. Using immunoSEQ multiplex PCR, the repertoire was profiled, and TCRdb retains in-frame clones only, with some absent. The sample comprises 130,000 or so clones, around 84% of which are singletons, and roughly 3.5% rests with the top ten. Time point denoted: pretreatment peripheral blood. The sample was PBMCs, taken around atezolizumab (anti-PD-L1) treatment. These receptors were obtained from a man over 45 with urothelial cancer.

Notes on this clone: Relative to the germline gene, one junction end is altered; a read error may explain this. The rearrangement links TRBV7-7 to TRBJ1-1; possible D gene TRBD1, 5 bases. The CDR3 loop spans 13 amino acids. Per the germline V gene, CDR1 is SSHAT and CDR2 is FNYEAQ (reference sequence). Here the CDR3 DNA reads TGTGCTAGCAGTTTGACAGATAACACTGAAGCTTTCTTT. This translates into CASSLTDNTEAFF.

The gene calls are TRBV11-2 and TRBJ1-3; weak D call: TRBD1 (6 bases). The length of the CDR3 is 14 residues. Germline loops: CDR1 SGHAT, CDR2 FQNNGV. With 2 bases removed from V and 6 bases from J, the gap between germline ends came to 11 bases. Here the CDR3 reads CASSLRGKPNTIYF. The DNA for the CDR3 is TGTGCCAGCAGCTTAAGGGGGAAGCCAAACACCATATATTTT.

V usage is TRBV9 and J usage is TRBJ1-1, with D unclear. Germline assignment: CDR1 SGDLS and CDR2 YYNGEE. Deletions cut 3 bases from V and 1 base from J, with 19 bases between. The CDR3 sequence is 17 residues long. CDR3 in amino acids: CASSALPFRDRNTEAFF. CDR3 bases: TGTGCCAGCAGCGCTCTTCCTTTCCGGGATAGGAACACTGAAGCTTTCTTT.

The rearrangement uses TRBV5-4 and TRBJ2-7, with 12 bases that match TRBD2. The CDR3 is 19 amino acids. The J segment lost 2 bases and the V segment lost 4 bases, leaving 16 bases of the junction unmatched. The germline V gene encodes CDR1 SGHNT and CDR2 YYREEE (reference sequence). CDR3 sequence reads: CASSPLTATLAGGPYEQYF. The DNA for the CDR3 is TGTGCCAGCAGCCCCCTGACAGCCACCCTAGCGGGAGGGCCCTACGAGCAGTACTTC.

The rearrangement links TRBV19 to TRBJ2-7; D is perhaps TRBD1 (6 bases). Germline V gene sequence: CDR1 LNHDA, CDR2 SQIVND (reference sequence). V lost 4 bases, J lost 5 bases, and 9 bases lay in between. The CDR3 is made up of 12 amino acids. CDR3 nucleotide sequence: TGTGCCAGTAGTAAACAGGGCGACGAGCAGTACTTC. Translation: CASSKQGDEQYF.

This clone was observed once. The chain combines TRBV6-5 with TRBJ2-1; 11 nucleotides line up with TRBD2. Germline V lookup: CDR1 MNHEY, CDR2 SVGAGI. There are 15 residues in the CDR3. With V trimmed by 5 bases and J by 2 bases, 2 bases remained unmatched. The CDR3 DNA sequence: TGTGCCAGCAGTCCGACTAGCGGGACCTACAATGAGCAGTTCTTC. Translation gives CASSPTSGTYNEQFF.

Only a few counts were recorded for this clone. The chain employs TRBV11-1 and TRBJ2-1, with D possibly TRBD2 on 6 matching bases. The germline gives CDR1 SGHAT, CDR2 FQDESV (reference sequence). The V end lost 5 bases, the J end lost 3 bases, and 17 bases lay between the germline ends. This CDR3 has 16 amino acids. The CDR3 sequence is CASSTPTAGSYNEQFF. The CDR3 DNA follows: TGTGCCAGCAGCACCCCGACCGCGGGGAGCTACAATGAGCAGTTCTTC.

The CDR3 is CASSHTGINSGANVLTF. In DNA form, the CDR3 reads TGCGCCAGCAGCCATACAGGGATTAACTCTGGGGCCAACGTCCTGACTTTC. This chain joins TRBV4-1 and TRBJ2-6; TRBD1 might be the D (6 bases). With 3 bases removed from V and 0 bases from J, the gap between germline ends came to 12 bases. The germline V gene has CDR1 MGHRA and CDR2 YSYEKL. The CDR3 loop spans 17 amino acids.

The J gene is TRBJ2-5, the V gene TRBV19; possible D gene TRBD1, 6 bases. CDR1 is LNHDA and CDR2 is SQIVND in the germline V gene (reference sequence). The CDR3 runs to 14 residues. Trimming removed 5 bases at V and 0 bases at J, with 10 bases between. The CDR3 DNA follows: TGTGCCAGTAGTCGATACAGGGACCAAGAGACCCAGTACTTC. Protein sequence: CASSRYRDQETQYF.

This clone was counted once. The V and J genes are TRBV4-1 and TRBJ2-5; 7 nucleotides align to TRBD2. The CDR3 spans 17 residues. From germline, CDR1 is MGHRA and CDR2 YSYEKL. J gave up 3 bases and V 4 bases, and 14 bases lay outside the gene matches. CDR3 sequence reads: CASSLGGSSGGKETQYF. CDR3 DNA: TGCGCCAGCAGCCTCGGTGGGTCTAGCGGAGGGAAAGAGACCCAGTACTTC.

The chain recombines TRBV2 with TRBJ2-5; D is unclear. The CDR3 is 14 amino acids. CDR1 and CDR2 (germline): SNHLY, FYNNEI. The V gene lost 1 base and the J gene lost 5 bases, with 11 bases spanning the gap. The DNA for the CDR3 is TGTGCCAGCAGTGAAGGGCCCAAGAGGGAGACCCAGTACTTC. This sequence encodes CASSEGPKRETQYF.

The chain is built from TRBV19 and TRBJ2-7; TRBD2 matches 7 bases. The CDR3 consists of 15 residues. Per germline, CDR1 LNHDA and CDR2 SQIVND (reference sequence). V shed 3 bases, J shed 0 bases, and the junction held 5 bases outside the gene matches. This CDR3 reads CASSIVGGSSYEQYF. For the CDR3, the DNA is TGTGCCAGTAGTATTGTGGGGGGGAGCTCCTACGAGCAGTACTTC.

The chain employs TRBV9 and TRBJ2-7, with TRBD2 identical over 9 bases. Germline V gene data show CDR1 as SGDLS and CDR2 as YYNGEE. V lost 3 bases and J lost 3; bases outside the gene matches: 7. The CDR3 runs to 15 residues. CDR3 nucleotides: TGTGCCAGCAGCGCCCATAGCGGGAGCATCTACGAGCAGTACTTC. Translating it yields CASSAHSGSIYEQYF.

The CDR3 loop reads CASSQDRGVAAFF. The CDR3 coding sequence is TGTGCCAGCAGCCAAGATCGCGGGGTGGCAGCTTTCTTT. The chain joins TRBV14 to TRBJ1-1; D ambiguous. The CDR3 is 13 residues long. Trimming shortened V by 0 bases and J by 10 bases, and 12 bases separated the two germline ends. Germline V gene sequence: CDR1 SGHDN, CDR2 FVKESK.

The rearrangement uses TRBV19 and TRBJ1-5; a possible D gene is TRBD1 (5 bases). The germline V gene has CDR1 LNHDA and CDR2 SQIVND (reference sequence). Trimming stripped 2 bases from V and 0 bases from J, with 14 bases between. This CDR3 region has 17 residues. CDR3 protein: CASSIKDTAYSNQPQHF. CDR3 in DNA: TGTGCCAGTAGTATAAAGGACACGGCCTATAGCAATCAGCCCCAGCATTTT.

The table lists this clone with a few counts. This chain links TRBV11-3 with TRBJ1-3, with TRBD1 identical over 7 bases. CDR1 and CDR2 (germline): SGHNT, YENEEA. CDR3 length equals 16 residues. Unmatched junction bases numbered 16, after V lost 5 bases and J lost 9 bases. The CDR3 spells CASSGGSRQGLGTIYF. CDR3 nucleotides: TGTGCCAGCAGCGGAGGCAGCAGACAGGGTCTGGGCACCATATATTTT.

This chain uses TRBV27 with TRBJ1-4, with 8 bases lining up with TRBD1. The CDR3 extends over 15 amino acids. The V gene's germline CDR1 is MNHEY and CDR2 SMNVEV (reference sequence). The junction had 3 bases not matched to a gene; V was cut back by 6 bases and J by 0 bases. CDR3 sequence (DNA): TGTGCCAGCAGGTTACAGGGGGCAACTAATGAAAAACTGTTTTTT. Protein product: CASRLQGATNEKLFF.

The chain has TRBV2 and TRBJ2-7; 10 nucleotides agree with TRBD2. The CDR3 consists of 13 residues. The V segment lost 10 bases and the J segment 2 bases; nucleotides outside the gene matches: 5. In germline, CDR1 is SNHLY, CDR2 FYNNEI. The CDR3 is CAILAGVPYEQYF. The CDR3 DNA reads TGTGCCATCCTAGCGGGAGTGCCCTACGAGCAGTACTTC.

The V gene is TRBV5-4, the J gene TRBJ2-5, with 8 positions matching TRBD1. Trimming removed 3 bases from V and 4 bases from J; junction bases left unmatched: 14. This CDR3 spans 17 amino acids. CDR1 is SGHNT, CDR2 YYREEE, per germline (reference sequence). The CDR3 sequence is CASSSGQGGPEGETQYF. CDR3 bases: TGTGCCAGCAGCTCCGGACAGGGAGGCCCAGAGGGAGAGACCCAGTACTTC.

This clone was seen a single time. This rearrangement joins TRBV18 to TRBJ2-6, with 8 bases lining up with TRBD1. The CDR3 totals 17 residues. CDR1 and CDR2 from the germline V gene are KGHSH and LQKENI. V lost 6 bases, J lost 3 bases, and 10 bases stayed unmatched. This chain's CDR3 is CASSLTETGVGANVLTF. CDR3 in DNA: TGTGCCAGCTCCCTCACCGAGACAGGGGTTGGGGCCAACGTCCTGACTTTC.

This clone was picked up one time. The rearrangement links TRBV30 to TRBJ2-1; the match to TRBD2 covers 11 bases. Germline assignment: CDR1 GTSNPN and CDR2 SVGIG (reference sequence). The CDR3 is 17 residues long. Trimming at V came to 5 bases and at J to 1 base, leaving 10 bases not matched to a gene. The DNA for the CDR3 is TGTGCCTGGGGAGGGAGTAGCGGGAGGGGGTCCTACAATGAGCAGTTCTTC. As protein: CAWGGSSGRGSYNEQFF.

This chain uses TRBV7-9 with TRBJ2-2; 7 bases agree with TRBD1. The V gene's germline CDR1 is SEHNR and CDR2 FQNEAQ (reference sequence). The J segment lost 2 bases and the V segment lost 6 bases, leaving 6 bases of the junction unmatched. This CDR3 spans 15 amino acids. The CDR3, as DNA: TGTGCCAGCAGAAACCGACAGGGCAACACCGGGGAGCTGTTTTTT. This codes for CASRNRQGNTGELFF. Looking up the rest from reference TRBV7-9 and TRBJ2-2 gives the full variable domain: DTGVSQNPRHKITKRGQNVTFRCDPISEHNRLYWYRQTLGQGPEFLTYFQNEAQLEKSRLLSDRFSAERPKGSFSTLEIQRTEQGDSAMYLCASRNRQGNTGELFFGEGSRLTVL.

V and J are TRBV18 and TRBJ2-3, with D possibly TRBD2 on 5 matching bases. The CDR3 runs to 16 residues. V lost 3 bases to trimming and J lost 2 bases, with 15 bases between them. Per the germline V gene, CDR1 is KGHSH and CDR2 is LQKENI. CDR3 residues: CASSPITGGPTDTQYF. As DNA, the CDR3 is TGTGCCAGCTCACCCATAACTGGAGGACCCACAGATACGCAGTATTTT.

This clone turned up a few times. The chain couples TRBV7-9 to TRBJ2-7, with 10 bases matching TRBD2. Per the germline V gene, CDR1 is SEHNR and CDR2 is FQNEAQ (reference sequence). The CDR3 has 15 amino acids. J was trimmed by 2 bases and V by 5 bases; bases with no gene match: 6. CDR3 region: CASSPRTSGAYEQYF. The CDR3 nucleotides are TGTGCCAGCAGCCCCAGGACTAGCGGAGCCTACGAGCAGTACTTC.

This clone has just a few counts. This chain uses TRBV7-2 with TRBJ2-1; maybe TRBD2 (6 bases). Germline V gene lookup returns CDR1 SGHTA and CDR2 FQGNSA. The ends were cut back, 5 bases at V and 4 bases at J, with 9 bases in the middle. The CDR3 runs to 13 residues. The DNA for the CDR3 is TGTGCCAGCAGCCGACTAGAATACAATGAGCAGTTCTTC. Translation: CASSRLEYNEQFF.

J is TRBJ1-1 and V is TRBV29-1; no reliable D call. Per germline, CDR1 SQVTM and CDR2 ANQGSEA. The length of the CDR3 is 12 residues. V was pared by 4 bases and J by 6 bases, with 12 bases between. The CDR3 nucleotides read TGCAGCGTTGGGTCGCCTACCCCTGAAGCTTTCTTT. Amino acid sequence: CSVGSPTPEAFF.

CDR3 amino acids: CASSLAPGHYGYTF. DNA of the CDR3: TGTGCCAGCAGCTTGGCCCCAGGGCACTATGGCTACACCTTC. The chain uses TRBV5-4 and TRBJ1-2; tentative D call: TRBD1 (5 bases). Germline V gene data show CDR1 as SGHNT and CDR2 as YYREEE (reference sequence). V was pared by 0 bases and J by 3 bases, with 9 bases between. This CDR3 is 14 amino acids long.

The chain is built from TRBV19 and TRBJ1-5; 7 nucleotides agree with TRBD1. Germline V gene sequence: CDR1 LNHDA, CDR2 SQIVND (reference sequence). This CDR3 has 14 residues. V shed 7 bases, J shed 5 bases, and the junction held 8 bases outside the gene matches. CDR3 nucleotide sequence: TGTGCCAGTACCCCGGGACAGAATTATCAGCCCCAGCATTTT. This encodes CASTPGQNYQPQHF.